The clone carrying this TCR beta chain turned up a few times. Under the authors' procedure: By means of reference gene primer amplification, nucleated cell counts were estimated. Generated by immunoSEQ multiplex PCR, the TCRdb table keeps only in-frame clones and is missing some. That table gives V, J and clone size, and the DNA gave D and trimming. The sample contains fewer than 250,000 clones, around four fifths of which appear only once. The sample is drawn from a study of blood T cell repertoires in COVID-19. Turning to the study itself: The United States, Italy and Spain supplied acute and convalescent COVID-19 samples. T cells, B-cell-depleted T cells, or PBMCs provided the cDNA or gDNA that served as material.

This clonotype was sampled from a woman aged 50 to 60 with active or convalescent COVID-19. The sequenced sample consisted of peripheral blood.

This chain's CDR3 is CATSEPGRGNQPQHF. CDR3 sequence (DNA): TGTGCCACCAGTGAACCGGGACGGGGGAATCAGCCCCAGCATTTT. V gene TRBV24-1 combines with J gene TRBJ1-5; D is perhaps TRBD1 (5 bases). The CDR3 runs to 15 residues. V lost 4 bases to trimming and J lost 4 bases, with 13 bases between them. The germline gives CDR1 KGHDR, CDR2 SFDVKD.